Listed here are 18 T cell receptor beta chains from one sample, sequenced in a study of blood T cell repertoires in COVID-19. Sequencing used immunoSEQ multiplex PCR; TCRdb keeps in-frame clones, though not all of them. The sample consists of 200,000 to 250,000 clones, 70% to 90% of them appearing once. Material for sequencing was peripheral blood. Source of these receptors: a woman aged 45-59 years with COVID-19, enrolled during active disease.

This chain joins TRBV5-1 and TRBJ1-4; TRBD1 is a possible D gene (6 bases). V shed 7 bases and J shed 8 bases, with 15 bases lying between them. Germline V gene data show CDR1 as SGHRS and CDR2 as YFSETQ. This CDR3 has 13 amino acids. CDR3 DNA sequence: TGCGCCAGCGGCCTGGACAGAAACGAAAAACTGTTTTTT. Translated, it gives CASGLDRNEKLFF.

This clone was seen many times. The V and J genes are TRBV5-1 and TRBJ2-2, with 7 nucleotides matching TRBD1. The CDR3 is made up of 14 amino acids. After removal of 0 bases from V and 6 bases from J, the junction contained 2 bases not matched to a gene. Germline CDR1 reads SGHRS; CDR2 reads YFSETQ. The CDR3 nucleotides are TGCGCCAGCAGCTTGGCGCAGGGGGCCGGGGAGCTGTTTTTT. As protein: CASSLAQGAGELFF.

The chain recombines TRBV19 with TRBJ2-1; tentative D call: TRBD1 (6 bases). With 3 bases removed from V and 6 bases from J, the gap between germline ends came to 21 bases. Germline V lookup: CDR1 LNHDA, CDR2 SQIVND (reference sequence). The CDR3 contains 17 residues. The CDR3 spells CASSIASFTGILNEQFF. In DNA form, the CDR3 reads TGTGCCAGTAGTATTGCCTCTTTCACAGGGATCCTCAATGAGCAGTTCTTC.

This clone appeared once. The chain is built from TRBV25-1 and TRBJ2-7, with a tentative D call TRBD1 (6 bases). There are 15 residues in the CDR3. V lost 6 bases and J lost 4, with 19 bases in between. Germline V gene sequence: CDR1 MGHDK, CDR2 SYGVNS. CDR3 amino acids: CASSQTLGGKYEQYF. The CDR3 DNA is TGTGCCAGCAGCCAGACGTTAGGGGGAAAATACGAGCAGTACTTC.

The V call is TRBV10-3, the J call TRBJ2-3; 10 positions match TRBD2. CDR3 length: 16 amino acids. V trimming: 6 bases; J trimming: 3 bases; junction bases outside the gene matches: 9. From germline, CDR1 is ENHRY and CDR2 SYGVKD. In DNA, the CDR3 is TGTGCCATCAGGATAACTAGCGGGGTAGGGACAGATACGCAGTATTTT. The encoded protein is CAIRITSGVGTDTQYF.

The CDR3 reads CASQEGLRGNTIYF. CDR3 nucleotides: TGTGCCTCACAGGAGGGGCTCAGAGGAAACACCATATATTTT. V gene TRBV30 combines with J gene TRBJ1-3; TRBD1 is a possible D gene (5 bases). Between the trimmed V and J ends, which lost 7 bases and 4 bases, there was a span of 17 bases. Germline CDR1 reads GTSNPN; CDR2 reads SVGIG (reference sequence). CDR3 length equals 14 residues. Supplemented by reference TRBV30 and TRBJ1-3, the full variable domain reads SQTIHQWPATLVQPVGSPLSLECTVEGTSNPNLYWYRQAAGRGLQLLFYSVGIGQISSEVPQNLSASRPQDRQFILSSKKLLLSDSGFYLCASQEGLRGNTIYFGEGSWLTVV.

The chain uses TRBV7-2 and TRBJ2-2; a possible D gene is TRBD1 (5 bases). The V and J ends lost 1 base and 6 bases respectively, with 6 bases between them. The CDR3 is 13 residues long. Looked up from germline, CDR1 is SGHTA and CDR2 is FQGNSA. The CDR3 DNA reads TGTGCCAGCAGCTTAGACAGGCCCGGGGAGCTGTTTTTT. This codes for CASSLDRPGELFF.

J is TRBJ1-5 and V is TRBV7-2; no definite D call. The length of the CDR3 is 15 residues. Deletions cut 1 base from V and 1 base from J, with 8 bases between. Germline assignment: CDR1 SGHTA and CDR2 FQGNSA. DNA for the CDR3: TGTGCCAGCAGCTTAGAAAATTTAAGCAATCAGCCCCAGCATTTT. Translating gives CASSLENLSNQPQHF. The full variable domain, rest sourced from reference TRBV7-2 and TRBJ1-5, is GAGVSQSPSNKVTEKGKDVELRCDPISGHTALYWYRQSLGQGLEFLIYFQGNSAPDKSGLPSDRFSAERTGGSVSTLTIQRTQQEDSAVYLCASSLENLSNQPQHFGDGTRLSIL.

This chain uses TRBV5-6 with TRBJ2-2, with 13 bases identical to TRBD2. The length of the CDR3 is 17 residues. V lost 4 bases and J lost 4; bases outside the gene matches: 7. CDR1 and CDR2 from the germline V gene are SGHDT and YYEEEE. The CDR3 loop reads CASSPGLAGVGTGELFF. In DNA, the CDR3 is TGTGCCAGCAGCCCCGGACTAGCGGGGGTAGGCACCGGGGAGCTGTTTTTT.

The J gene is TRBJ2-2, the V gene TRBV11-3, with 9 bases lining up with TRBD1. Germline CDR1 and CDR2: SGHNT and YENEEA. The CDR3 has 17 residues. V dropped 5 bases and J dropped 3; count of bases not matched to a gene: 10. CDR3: CASSPNRGQRYTGELFF. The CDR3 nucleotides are TGTGCCAGCAGCCCAAACAGGGGGCAGCGTTACACCGGGGAGCTGTTTTTT. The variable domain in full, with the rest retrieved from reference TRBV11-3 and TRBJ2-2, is EAGVVQSPRYKIIEKKQPVAFWCNPISGHNTLYWYLQNLGQGPELLIRYENEEAVDDSQLPKDRFSAERLKGVDSTLKIQPAELGDSAVYLCASSPNRGQRYTGELFFGEGSRLTVL.

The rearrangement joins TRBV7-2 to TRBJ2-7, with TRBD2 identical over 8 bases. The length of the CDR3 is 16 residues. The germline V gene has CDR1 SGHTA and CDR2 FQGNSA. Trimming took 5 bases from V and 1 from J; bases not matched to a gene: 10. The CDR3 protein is CASSTQAGAFSYEQYF. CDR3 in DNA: TGTGCCAGCAGCACACAAGCGGGGGCCTTTTCCTACGAGCAGTACTTC.

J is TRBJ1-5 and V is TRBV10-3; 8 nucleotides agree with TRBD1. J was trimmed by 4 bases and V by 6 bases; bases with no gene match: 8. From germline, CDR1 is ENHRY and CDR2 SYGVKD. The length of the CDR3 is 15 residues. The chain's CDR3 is CAISDDRGGNQPQHF. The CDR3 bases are TGTGCCATCAGCGACGACAGGGGAGGAAATCAGCCCCAGCATTTT.

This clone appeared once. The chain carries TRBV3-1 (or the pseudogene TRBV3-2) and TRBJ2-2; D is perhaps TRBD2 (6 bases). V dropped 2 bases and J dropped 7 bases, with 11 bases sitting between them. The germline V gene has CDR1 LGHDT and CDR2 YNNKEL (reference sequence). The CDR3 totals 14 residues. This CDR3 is CASSQLQGGGELFF. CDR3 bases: TGTGCCAGCAGCCAACTGCAGGGAGGCGGGGAGCTGTTTTTT.

This CDR3 is CASREGVSGNTIYF. CDR3 nucleotides: TGTGCCAGCAGGGAAGGGGTATCTGGAAACACCATATATTTT. This chain joins TRBV27 and TRBJ1-3; TRBD1 might be the D (5 bases). V was shortened by 6 bases and J by 1 base, with 10 bases between the two germline ends. CDR3 size: 14 residues. Germline loops: CDR1 MNHEY, CDR2 SMNVEV (reference sequence).

CDR3 in amino acids: CASSASGGKLFF. CDR3 nucleotide sequence: TGTGCCAGCAGTGCCTCCGGGGGAAAACTGTTTTTT. The genes are TRBV12-3 or TRBV12-4 and TRBJ1-4, with D perhaps TRBD1 (5 bases). V was clipped by 5 bases and J by 10 bases, with 11 bases between them. The CDR3 spans 12 residues.

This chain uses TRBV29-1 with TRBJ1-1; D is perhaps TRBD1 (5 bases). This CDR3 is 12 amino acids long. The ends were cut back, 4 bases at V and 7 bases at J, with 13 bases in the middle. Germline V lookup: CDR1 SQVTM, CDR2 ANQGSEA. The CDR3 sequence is CSVAQGRGEAFF. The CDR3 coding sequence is TGCAGCGTTGCTCAGGGCAGAGGTGAAGCTTTCTTT.

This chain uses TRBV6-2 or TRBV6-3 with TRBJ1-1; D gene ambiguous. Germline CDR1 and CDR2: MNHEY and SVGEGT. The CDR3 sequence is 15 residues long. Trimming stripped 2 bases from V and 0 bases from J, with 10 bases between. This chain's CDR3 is CASSYTIMMNTEAFF. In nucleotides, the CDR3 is TGTGCCAGCAGTTACACTATTATGATGAACACTGAAGCTTTCTTT.

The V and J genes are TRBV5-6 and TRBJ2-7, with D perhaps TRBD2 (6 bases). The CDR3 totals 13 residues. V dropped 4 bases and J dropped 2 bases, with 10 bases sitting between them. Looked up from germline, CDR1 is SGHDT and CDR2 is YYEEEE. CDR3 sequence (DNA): TGTGCCAGCAGCCTCGGGAGCGCCTACGAGCAGTACGTC. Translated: CASSLGSAYEQYV.